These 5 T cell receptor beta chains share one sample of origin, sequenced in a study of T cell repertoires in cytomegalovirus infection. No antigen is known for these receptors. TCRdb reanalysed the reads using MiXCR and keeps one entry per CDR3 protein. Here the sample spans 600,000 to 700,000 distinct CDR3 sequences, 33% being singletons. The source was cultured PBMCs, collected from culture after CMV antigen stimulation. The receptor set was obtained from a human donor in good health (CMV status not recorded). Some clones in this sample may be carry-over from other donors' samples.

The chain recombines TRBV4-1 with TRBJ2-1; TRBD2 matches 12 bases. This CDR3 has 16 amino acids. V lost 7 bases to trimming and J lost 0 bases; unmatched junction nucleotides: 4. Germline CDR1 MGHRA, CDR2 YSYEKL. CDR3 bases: TGCGCCAGCACAACTAGCGGGGGGTTCTCCTACAATGAGCAGTTCTTC. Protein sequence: CASTTSGGFSYNEQFF.

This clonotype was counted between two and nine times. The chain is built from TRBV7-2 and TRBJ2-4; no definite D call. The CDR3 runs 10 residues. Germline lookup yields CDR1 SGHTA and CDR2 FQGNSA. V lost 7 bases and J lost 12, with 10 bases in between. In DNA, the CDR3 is TGTGCCAGCACCGGAAGCTCTCAGTACTTC. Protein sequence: CASTGSSQYF.

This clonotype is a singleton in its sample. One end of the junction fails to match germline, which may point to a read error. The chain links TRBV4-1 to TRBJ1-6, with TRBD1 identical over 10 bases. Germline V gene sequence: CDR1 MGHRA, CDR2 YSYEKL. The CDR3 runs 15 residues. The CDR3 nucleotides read TGTGCCAGCAGACCCGGACAGGGGGGAAATTCACCCCTCCACTTT. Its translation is CASRPGQGGNSPLHF.

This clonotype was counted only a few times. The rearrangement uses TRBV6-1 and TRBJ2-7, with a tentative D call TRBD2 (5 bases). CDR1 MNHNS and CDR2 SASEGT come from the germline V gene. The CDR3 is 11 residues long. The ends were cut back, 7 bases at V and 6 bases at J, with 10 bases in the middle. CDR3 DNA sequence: TGTGCCAGCAAGGACTGGATCGAGCAGTACTTC. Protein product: CASKDWIEQYF.

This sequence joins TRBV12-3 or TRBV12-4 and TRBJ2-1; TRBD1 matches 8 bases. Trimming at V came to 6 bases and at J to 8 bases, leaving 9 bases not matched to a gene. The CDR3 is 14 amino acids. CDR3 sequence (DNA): TGTGCCAGCAGCGGGCAGGGGGCGTGGGATGAGCAGTTCTTC. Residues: CASSGQGAWDEQFF.